Listed here are 32 T cell receptor beta chains from one sample, sequenced in a study of blood T cell repertoires in COVID-19. Only in-frame clones appear in the TCRdb table, and some are missing; sequencing was by immunoSEQ multiplex PCR. There are approximately 400,000 clones in the sample; under 85% occur only once, and 5% to 5.5% lies in the top ten. Sequencing used PBMCs or T cells enriched from blood (not recorded which). These receptors all stem from a woman between 50 and 59 years old who had recovered from COVID-19.

The chain carries TRBV9 and TRBJ2-1; 9 bases match TRBD2. Germline lookup yields CDR1 SGDLS and CDR2 YYNGEE. V lost 5 bases and J lost 4; bases outside the gene matches: 13. This CDR3 is 17 amino acids long. CDR3 DNA sequence: TGTGCCAGCAGTAGCTCCCAAGCGGGGGGCCGTTACAATGAGCAGTTCTTC. Its protein is CASSSSQAGGRYNEQFF.

This chain uses TRBV11-2 with TRBJ1-6, with D perhaps TRBD1 (5 bases). V lost 5 bases and J 7 bases, leaving 15 bases between the germline ends. There are 15 residues in the CDR3. Germline V lookup: CDR1 SGHAT, CDR2 FQNNGV. The CDR3 spells CASSGGRGGNSPLHF. Here the CDR3 DNA reads TGTGCCAGCAGCGGAGGGAGGGGAGGGAATTCACCCCTCCACTTT.

The rearrangement links TRBV19 to TRBJ1-1, with 7 nucleotides matching TRBD1. Germline CDR1 is LNHDA and CDR2 is SQIVND (reference sequence). The CDR3 extends over 14 amino acids. The junction had 8 bases not matched to a gene; V was cut back by 9 bases and J by 1 base. CDR3 nucleotides: TGTGCCAGCCGCCGGGACAGATGGAACACTGAAGCTTTCTTT. Protein sequence: CASRRDRWNTEAFF.

In the case of this clone: Other nucleotide sequences in the sample specify the same CDR3. The genes are TRBV5-6 and TRBJ1-1; possibly TRBD1 for D (5 bases). Trimming took off 0 bases at V and 1 base at J, with 7 bases between the two ends. The CDR3 is 14 residues long. Germline V gene data show CDR1 as SGHDT and CDR2 as YYEEEE. CDR3 DNA: TGTGCCAGCAGCTTGGGACAGCGGAACACTGAAGCTTTCTTT. Encoded protein: CASSLGQRNTEAFF.

The V gene is TRBV7-6, the J gene TRBJ1-2; 9 bases fit TRBD1. Germline V gene data show CDR1 as SGHVS and CDR2 as FNYEAQ. V shed 5 bases, J shed 3 bases, and the junction held 4 bases outside the gene matches. The CDR3 runs 14 residues. This CDR3 is CASSVGQGDYGYTF. Here the CDR3 DNA reads TGTGCCAGCAGCGTGGGACAGGGCGACTATGGCTACACCTTC.

This chain joins TRBV4-3 and TRBJ2-7; maybe TRBD2 (6 bases). V shed 0 bases and J shed 1 base, with 13 bases lying between them. CDR3 length equals 16 residues. Germline CDR1 and CDR2: LGHNA and YSLEER. The CDR3 nucleotides are TGCGCCAGCAGCCAAGACGCAGGTAGCGGATCCTACGAGCAGTACTTC. Its translation: CASSQDAGSGSYEQYF.

This chain uses TRBV10-3 with TRBJ1-3; D unresolved. This CDR3 spans 14 amino acids. Germline CDR1 and CDR2: ENHRY and SYGVKD. V was clipped by 4 bases and J by 2 bases, with 9 bases between them. The CDR3 sequence: CAISGARAGNTIYF. The DNA of the CDR3 is TGTGCCATCAGTGGCGCTCGGGCTGGAAACACCATATATTTT.

The rearrangement links TRBV27 to TRBJ2-7, with TRBD1 matching 7 bases. The germline gives CDR1 MNHEY, CDR2 SMNVEV (reference sequence). This CDR3 contains 15 residues. J lost 0 bases, V lost 3 bases, and 5 bases had no gene match. The CDR3 loop is CASSFGTADSYEQYF. Written as DNA, the CDR3 is TGTGCCAGCAGTTTCGGGACAGCCGACTCCTACGAGCAGTACTTC.

This chain connects TRBV30 to TRBJ2-1; weak D call: TRBD1 (6 bases). The CDR3 extends over 13 amino acids. Germline CDR1 GTSNPN, CDR2 SVGIG (reference sequence). Trimming pared 1 base from V and 3 bases from J, leaving 7 bases between. As DNA, the CDR3 is TGTGCCTGGAGTGAGGACAGCTACAATGAGCAGTTCTTC. Amino acids: CAWSEDSYNEQFF.

The V call is TRBV4-3, the J call TRBJ1-4; 8 bases line up with TRBD1. CDR1 and CDR2 (germline): LGHNA, YSLEER. The CDR3 consists of 17 residues. V gave up 0 bases and J gave up 8 bases; unmatched junction bases: 11. The CDR3 loop reads CASSQEIGQGAWEKLFF. CDR3 sequence (DNA): TGCGCCAGCAGCCAAGAGATTGGGCAGGGGGCGTGGGAAAAACTGTTTTTT.

This clone was counted once. The gene calls are TRBV5-6 and TRBJ2-3, with unresolved D. The germline V gene has CDR1 SGHDT and CDR2 YYEEEE. This CDR3 has 17 amino acids. Trimming removed 1 base at V and 6 bases at J, with 21 bases between. The CDR3 DNA is TGTGCCAGCAGCTTGTGGGCACGGTGGTTCGGTGACGATACGCAGTATTTT. This encodes CASSLWARWFGDDTQYF. The variable domain in full, with the rest retrieved from reference TRBV5-6 and TRBJ2-3, is DAGVTQSPTHLIKTRGQQVTLRCSPKSGHDTVSWYQQALGQGPQFIFQYYEEEERQRGNFPDRFSGHQFPNYSSELNVNALLLGDSALYLCASSLWARWFGDDTQYFGPGTRLTVL.

The rearrangement links TRBV19 to TRBJ2-1; 13 bases map to TRBD2. Germline-derived CDR1 and CDR2 are LNHDA and SQIVND (reference sequence). This CDR3 region has 14 residues. The J segment lost 13 bases and the V segment lost 4 bases, leaving 7 bases of the junction unmatched. The CDR3 is CASSNGLAGEHQFF. Written as DNA, the CDR3 is TGTGCCAGTAGTAACGGACTAGCGGGGGAACACCAGTTCTTC.

V and J are TRBV6-5 and TRBJ1-6; the match to TRBD1 covers 8 bases. Trimming removed 8 bases from V and 15 bases from J; junction bases left unmatched: 6. Per germline, CDR1 MNHEY and CDR2 SVGAGI. This CDR3 is built from 11 residues. CDR3: CASGQGELLHF. CDR3 bases: TGTGCCAGCGGACAGGGCGAGCTCCTCCACTTT.

The chain employs TRBV30 and TRBJ2-3, with 7 bases fitting TRBD1. V lost 0 bases, J lost 6 bases, and 6 bases stayed unmatched. Germline CDR1 is GTSNPN and CDR2 is SVGIG (reference sequence). The CDR3 has 14 amino acids. CDR3 loop: CAWSVKGAGDTQYF. The CDR3 DNA reads TGTGCCTGGAGTGTAAAGGGGGCCGGGGATACGCAGTATTTT.

This clone was counted only a few times. This rearrangement joins TRBV11-3 to TRBJ2-1, with 13 bases that match TRBD2. This CDR3 comprises 16 residues. Germline V gives CDR1 SGHNT, CDR2 YENEEA. V gave up 5 bases and J gave up 6 bases; unmatched junction bases: 7. CDR3 residues: CASSPPGLAGSNEQFF. The CDR3 nucleotides are TGTGCCAGCAGCCCCCCGGGACTAGCGGGGAGCAATGAGCAGTTCTTC.

V and J are TRBV19 and TRBJ2-3, with 7 bases lining up with TRBD2. Germline V CDR1 and CDR2: LNHDA, SQIVND (reference sequence). The CDR3 extends over 15 amino acids. The V and J ends lost 0 bases and 3 bases, in that order; junction bases with no gene match: 3. The CDR3 spells CASSIDAGATDTQYF. Here the CDR3 DNA reads TGTGCCAGTAGTATAGATGCGGGAGCGACAGATACGCAGTATTTT.

The V and J genes are TRBV19 and TRBJ2-5, with 12 bases that match TRBD2. V shed 5 bases, J shed 4 bases, and the junction held 11 bases outside the gene matches. CDR3 length: 17 amino acids. Per germline, CDR1 LNHDA and CDR2 SQIVND (reference sequence). CDR3 in DNA: TGTGCCAGTAGTCCCCAACGCCTAGCGGGGGGGCGAGAGACCCAGTACTTC. Its protein product is CASSPQRLAGGRETQYF.

In this sample, this clone turned up a few times. V is TRBV4-1 and J is TRBJ2-7, with 10 bases matching TRBD2. The CDR3 consists of 16 residues. Trimming removed 0 bases from V and 3 bases from J; junction bases left unmatched: 5. CDR1 and CDR2 (germline): MGHRA, YSYEKL. CDR3 DNA sequence: TGCGCCAGCAGCCAAGATATAGCGGGAGGTTTCTACGAGCAGTACTTC. This sequence encodes CASSQDIAGGFYEQYF.

J is TRBJ2-7 and V is TRBV9; TRBD2 matches 9 bases. CDR1 SGDLS and CDR2 YYNGEE come from the germline V gene. The CDR3 contains 16 residues. With V trimmed by 0 bases and J by 5 bases, 9 bases remained unmatched. The CDR3 sequence is CASSVGGVAGAHEQYF. The CDR3 DNA follows: TGTGCCAGCAGCGTAGGGGGAGTAGCGGGGGCCCACGAGCAGTACTTC.

The J gene is TRBJ1-1, the V gene TRBV15; D not certain. The CDR3 length is 14 residues. V lost 4 bases and J 6 bases, leaving 15 bases between the germline ends. Per the germline V gene, CDR1 is LNHNV and CDR2 is YYDKDF (reference sequence). For the CDR3, the DNA is TGTGCCACCAGCATGACCAGAGAGGCGGCTGAAGCTTTCTTT. This codes for CATSMTREAAEAFF.

The J gene is TRBJ1-1, the V gene TRBV21-1; TRBD1 is the table's D call and was not checked against the DNA. TRBV21-1 is reported as a pseudogene. CDR3 length equals 16 residues. The CDR3 DNA is TGTGCCAGCAGCAAAGTTGACAGGCTGATGAACACTGAAGCTTTCTTT. It specifies CASSKVDRLMNTEAFF.

V usage is TRBV5-4 and J usage is TRBJ2-2; no firm D call. Germline V lookup: CDR1 SGHNT, CDR2 YYREEE (reference sequence). The CDR3 length is 13 residues. Trimming left V 8 bases short and J 5 bases short, with 13 bases between. For the CDR3, the DNA is TGTGCCAGTCTAGTTGAGTGGACCGGGGAGCTGTTTTTT. Protein: CASLVEWTGELFF.

On this clone: This sample includes further DNA sequences coding for the same CDR3. The rearrangement uses TRBV5-1 and TRBJ1-2, with unresolved D. This CDR3 has 13 residues. In germline, CDR1 is SGHRS, CDR2 YFSETQ. V shed 4 bases and J shed 2 bases, with 9 bases lying between them. CDR3 in amino acids: CASSPSGNYGYTF. The CDR3 nucleotides read TGCGCCAGCAGCCCGTCCGGGAACTATGGCTACACCTTC.

The J gene is TRBJ1-2, the V gene TRBV4-3; tentative D call: TRBD1 (6 bases). V shed 0 bases and J shed 4 bases, with 12 bases lying between them. The CDR3 spans 15 residues. The germline gives CDR1 LGHNA, CDR2 YSLEER. CDR3: CASSQEARGSYGYTF. The CDR3 DNA follows: TGCGCCAGCAGCCAAGAGGCCAGGGGTTCCTATGGCTACACCTTC.

The chain couples TRBV10-3 to TRBJ1-3, with D tentatively TRBD1 (5 bases). CDR1 and CDR2 from the germline V gene are ENHRY and SYGVKD. The CDR3 contains 15 residues. The ends were cut back, 5 bases at V and 3 bases at J, with 14 bases in the middle. DNA of the CDR3: TGTGCCATCAGTTTGGGCCAGGGCGGTGGAAACACCATATATTTT. Its translation is CAISLGQGGGNTIYF.

This sequence joins TRBV4-1 and TRBJ2-7; possibly TRBD1 for D (6 bases). Germline CDR1 is MGHRA and CDR2 is YSYEKL. V was trimmed by 1 base and J by 1 base, leaving 14 bases between them. The CDR3 loop spans 16 amino acids. CDR3 DNA sequence: TGCGCCAGCAGCCAAGCGGCCAGGGGTTTGTCCTACGAGCAGTACTTC. Translating it yields CASSQAARGLSYEQYF.

The chain recombines TRBV7-9 with TRBJ1-1; 8 bases align to TRBD1. This CDR3 is 14 amino acids long. V was pared by 5 bases and J by 4 bases, with 6 bases of the junction left unmatched. CDR1 and CDR2 from the germline V gene are SEHNR and FQNEAQ (reference sequence). The CDR3: CASSGGQGVTEAFF. CDR3 sequence (DNA): TGTGCCAGCAGCGGCGGACAGGGAGTCACTGAAGCTTTCTTT.

This chain joins TRBV2 and TRBJ1-2; weak D call: TRBD1 (5 bases). Between the trimmed V and J ends, which lost 1 base and 4 bases, there was a span of 16 bases. CDR1 is SNHLY, CDR2 FYNNEI, per germline. The CDR3 extends over 16 amino acids. The CDR3 DNA follows: TGTGCCAGCAGTGAAGGGACACTAACTCTTGGCTATGGCTACACCTTC. Residues: CASSEGTLTLGYGYTF.

The rearrangement uses TRBV4-3 and TRBJ1-2; the D is unclear. The V gene's germline CDR1 is LGHNA and CDR2 YSLEER. The V end lost 4 bases, the J end lost 6 bases, and 12 bases lay between the germline ends. This CDR3 region has 13 residues. CDR3 loop: CASSPQEDDGYTF. Written as DNA, the CDR3 is TGCGCCAGCAGCCCCCAGGAGGATGATGGCTACACCTTC.

The CDR3 region is CASSFRIPGVFDQPQHF. In DNA form, the CDR3 reads TGTGCCAGCAGCTTTCGGATACCAGGGGTTTTTGATCAGCCCCAGCATTTT. The genes are TRBV5-6 and TRBJ1-5, with D perhaps matching TRBD1 (6 bases). The CDR3 has 17 residues. With 2 bases removed from V and 5 bases from J, the gap between germline ends came to 20 bases. Germline values: CDR1 SGHDT, CDR2 YYEEEE.

The chain uses TRBV7-2 and TRBJ2-3, with 15 positions matching TRBD2. With V trimmed by 2 bases and J by 4 bases, 7 bases remained unmatched. The CDR3 loop spans 18 amino acids. In germline, CDR1 is SGHTA, CDR2 FQGNSA. This chain's CDR3 is CASSLRTSGRALPDTQYF. DNA for the CDR3: TGTGCCAGCAGCTTACGGACTAGCGGGAGGGCCCTCCCAGATACGCAGTATTTT.

The V gene is TRBV2, the J gene TRBJ2-2; 9 nucleotides align to TRBD2. This CDR3 has 15 residues. With V trimmed by 4 bases and J by 2 bases, 2 bases remained unmatched. Looked up from germline, CDR1 is SNHLY and CDR2 is FYNNEI. The CDR3 loop reads CASSGLADNTGELFF. The CDR3 nucleotides read TGTGCCAGCAGTGGACTAGCGGACAACACCGGGGAGCTGTTTTTT.